The rows below give T cell receptor beta chains drawn from one sample of a study of shared clonotypes between healthy human individuals. Profiling relied on immunoSEQ multiplex PCR, and the TCRdb table lists in-frame clones only, not all of them. The repertoire includes around 440,000 clones, roughly three quarters of them detected once, and approximately 12% sits in the top ten. Sequencing was done on a sample of PBMCs. Receptor source: a woman aged 40-49 years in good health. Some clones in this sample may be carry-over from other donors' samples. Both conserved end residues are part of each CDR3. A D gene is named only where the DNA matches it firmly. Clone size is given for some rows only: seen once, a few or many times, or a class if the clone is expanded.

d_call	v_call	clone_size	j_call	cdr3_aa	cdr3_nt
TRBD1	TRBV2	NA	TRBJ2-5	CASSDGSGGRETQYF	TGTGCCAGCAGTGATGGGTCAGGGGGTAGGGAGACCCAGTACTTC
NA	TRBV2	few	TRBJ2-5	CASSEAEETQYF	TGTGCCAGCAGTGAAGCCGAAGAGACCCAGTACTTC
NA	TRBV5-4	NA	TRBJ2-3	CASSSQGGGDTQYF	TGTGCCAGCAGCTCCCAGGGGGGGGGAGATACGCAGTATTTT
NA	TRBV6-5	NA	TRBJ1-1	CASREDRNTEAFF	TGTGCCAGCAGAGAAGACCGGAACACTGAAGCTTTCTTT
NA	TRBV5-4	NA	TRBJ1-2	CASSLEGTVGYGYTF	TGTGCCAGCAGCTTGGAAGGGACTGTGGGATATGGCTACACCTTC
NA	TRBV28	NA	TRBJ2-5	CASSTQLVEVETQYF	TGTGCCAGCAGTACTCAACTAGTTGAGGTCGAGACCCAGTACTTC
NA	TRBV4-1	NA	TRBJ2-2	CASSQVGGVRGELFF	TGCGCCAGCAGCCAAGTTGGAGGGGTGAGAGGGGAGCTGTTTTTT
TRBD2	TRBV27	NA	TRBJ2-1	CASSYQAGGSYNEQFF	TGTGCCAGCAGTTACCAAGCGGGAGGCTCCTACAATGAGCAGTTCTTC
NA	TRBV9	NA	TRBJ2-7	CASSGQTYEQYF	TGTGCCAGCAGCGGACAGACCTACGAGCAGTACTTC
TRBD1	TRBV19	few	TRBJ1-1	CASKLTGQGHTEAFF	TGTGCCAGTAAACTCACGGGACAGGGGCACACTGAAGCTTTCTTT
NA	TRBV5-3	NA	TRBJ2-7	CARSSFDREQYF	TGTGCCAGAAGCTCGTTCGATAGGGAGCAGTACTTC
NA	TRBV9	NA	TRBJ2-7	CASSVADLASEQYF	TGTGCCAGCAGCGTAGCGGATCTCGCTAGCGAGCAGTACTTC
NA	TRBV11-1	once	TRBJ2-7	CASSPRDGTYEQYF	TGTGCCAGCAGCCCGAGGGACGGTACCTACGAGCAGTACTTC
TRBD1	TRBV11-1	NA	TRBJ1-3	CASRHDRGPGNTIYF	TGTGCCAGCAGACACGACAGGGGCCCTGGAAACACCATATATTTT
TRBD1	TRBV7-2	NA	TRBJ2-7	CASTRDSGYEQYF	TGTGCCAGCACCCGGGACAGTGGGTACGAGCAGTACTTC
TRBD2	TRBV7-9	NA	TRBJ2-2	CASSLPGLAGNTGELFF	TGTGCCAGCAGCTTACCGGGACTAGCGGGAAACACCGGGGAGCTGTTTTTT
NA	TRBV9	few	TRBJ2-6	CASSVGPGVANVLTF	TGTGCCAGCAGCGTAGGTCCAGGGGTGGCCAACGTCCTGACTTTC
NA	TRBV28	NA	TRBJ2-1	CASRMPGTGTYNEQFF	TGTGCCAGCAGAATGCCCGGGACTGGGACCTACAATGAGCAGTTCTTC
NA	TRBV4-3	NA	TRBJ2-1	CASSQVFPGAGTYNEQFF	TGCGCCAGCAGCCAAGTCTTCCCTGGAGCGGGTACCTACAATGAGCAGTTCTTC
NA	TRBV20-1	NA	TRBJ2-4	CSARQDIQYF	TGCAGTGCTAGACAGGACATTCAGTACTTC
NA	TRBV28	NA	TRBJ1-1	CAIPPRGSTTEAFF	TGTGCCATCCCCCCCAGGGGTTCGACCACTGAAGCTTTCTTT
NA	TRBV10-2	few	TRBJ2-3	CASRKLAVNTDTQYF	TGCGCCAGCCGGAAACTAGCAGTAAACACAGATACGCAGTATTTT
NA	TRBV2	NA	TRBJ2-4	CASRAGSAKNIQYF	TGTGCCAGCAGGGCAGGGTCGGCCAAAAACATTCAGTACTTC
NA	TRBV6-4	once	TRBJ2-3	CASSALPASTDTQYF	TGTGCCAGCAGTGCCCTCCCCGCCTCCACAGATACGCAGTATTTT
TRBD1	TRBV7-9	NA	TRBJ1-1	CASSPGQGNTEAFF	TGTGCCAGCAGCCCCGGACAGGGGAACACTGAAGCTTTCTTT
NA	TRBV5-4	NA	TRBJ2-3	CASSSGQGTDTQYF	TGTGCCAGCAGCTCGGGACAAGGCACAGATACGCAGTATTTT